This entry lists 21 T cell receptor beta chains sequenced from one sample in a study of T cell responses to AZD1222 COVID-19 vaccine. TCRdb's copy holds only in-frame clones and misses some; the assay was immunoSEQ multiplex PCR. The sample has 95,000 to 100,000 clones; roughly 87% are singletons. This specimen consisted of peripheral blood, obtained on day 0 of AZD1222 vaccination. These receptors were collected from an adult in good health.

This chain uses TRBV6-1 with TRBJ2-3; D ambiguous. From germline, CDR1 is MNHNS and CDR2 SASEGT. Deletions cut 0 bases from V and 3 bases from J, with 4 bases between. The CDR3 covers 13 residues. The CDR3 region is CASSEARTDTQYF. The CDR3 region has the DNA TGTGCCAGCAGTGAAGCGAGGACAGATACGCAGTATTTT.

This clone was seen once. Here the CDR3 reads CSVALRSPGELFF. The CDR3 coding sequence is TGCAGCGTAGCCCTTCGGAGCCCCGGGGAGCTGTTTTTT. The V call is TRBV29-1, the J call TRBJ2-2; D is unclear. Trimming took off 6 bases at V and 6 bases at J, with 14 bases between the two ends. Looked up from germline, CDR1 is SQVTM and CDR2 is ANQGSEA. This CDR3 has 13 amino acids.

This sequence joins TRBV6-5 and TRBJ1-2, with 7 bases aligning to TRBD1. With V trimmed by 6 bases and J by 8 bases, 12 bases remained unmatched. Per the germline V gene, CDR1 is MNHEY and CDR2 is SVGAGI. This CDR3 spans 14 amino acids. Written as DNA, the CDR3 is TGTGCCAGCAGGCGAGCTACAGGGGCTCGCGGCTACACCTTC. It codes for CASRRATGARGYTF.

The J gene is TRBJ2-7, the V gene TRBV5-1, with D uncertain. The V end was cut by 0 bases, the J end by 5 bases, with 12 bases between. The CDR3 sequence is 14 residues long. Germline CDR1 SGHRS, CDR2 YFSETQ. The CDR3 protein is CASSLALGSHEQYF. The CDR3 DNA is TGCGCCAGCAGCTTGGCCTTGGGAAGCCACGAGCAGTACTTC. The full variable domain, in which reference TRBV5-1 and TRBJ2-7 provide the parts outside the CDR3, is KAGVTQTPRYLIKTRGQQVTLSCSPISGHRSVSWYQQTPGQGLQFLFEYFSETQRNKGNFPGRFSGRQFSNSRSEMNVSTLELGDSALYLCASSLALGSHEQYFGPGTRLTVT.

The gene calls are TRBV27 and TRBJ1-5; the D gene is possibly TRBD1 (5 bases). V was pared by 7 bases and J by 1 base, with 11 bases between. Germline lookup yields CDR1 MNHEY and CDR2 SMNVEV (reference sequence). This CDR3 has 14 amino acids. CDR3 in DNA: TGTGCCAGCATCCTGGGACCGAGCAATCAGCCCCAGCATTTT. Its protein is CASILGPSNQPQHF.

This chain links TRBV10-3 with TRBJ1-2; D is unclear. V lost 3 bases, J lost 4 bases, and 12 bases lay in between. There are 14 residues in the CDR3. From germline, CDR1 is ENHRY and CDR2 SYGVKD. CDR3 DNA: TGTGCCATCAGTGACGGAGACCTCGGCTATGGCTACACCTTC. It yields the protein CAISDGDLGYGYTF.

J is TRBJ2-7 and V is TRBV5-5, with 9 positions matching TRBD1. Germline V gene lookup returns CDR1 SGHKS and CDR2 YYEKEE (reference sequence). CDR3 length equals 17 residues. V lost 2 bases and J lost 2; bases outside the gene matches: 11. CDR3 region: CASSLPPGTGITYEQYF. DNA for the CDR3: TGTGCCAGCAGCTTACCCCCCGGGACAGGGATCACCTACGAGCAGTACTTC.

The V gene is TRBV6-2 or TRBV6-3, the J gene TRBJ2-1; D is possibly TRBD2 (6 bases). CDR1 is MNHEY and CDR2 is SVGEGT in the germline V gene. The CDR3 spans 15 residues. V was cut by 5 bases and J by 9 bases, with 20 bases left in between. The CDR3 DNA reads TGTGCCAGCAGTAAGCCGGGGGTGGAGGGCTTTGAGCAGTTCTTC. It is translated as CASSKPGVEGFEQFF.

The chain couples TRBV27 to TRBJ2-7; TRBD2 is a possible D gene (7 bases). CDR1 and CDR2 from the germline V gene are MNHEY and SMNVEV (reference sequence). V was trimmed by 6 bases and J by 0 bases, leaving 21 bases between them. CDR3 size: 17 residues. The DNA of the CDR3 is TGTGCCAGCAGCCCCACCGGGGGGCCTCCCAACTCCTACGAGCAGTACTTC. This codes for CASSPTGGPPNSYEQYF.

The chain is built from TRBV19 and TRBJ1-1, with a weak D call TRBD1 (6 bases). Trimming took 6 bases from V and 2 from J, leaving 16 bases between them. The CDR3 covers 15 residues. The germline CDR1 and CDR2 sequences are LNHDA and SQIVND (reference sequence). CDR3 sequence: CASRRGGTYNTEAFF. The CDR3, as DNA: TGTGCCAGTAGAAGGGGCGGGACATACAACACTGAAGCTTTCTTT. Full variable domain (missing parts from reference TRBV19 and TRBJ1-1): DGGITQSPKYLFRKEGQNVTLSCEQNLNHDAMYWYRQDPGQGLRLIYYSQIVNDFQKGDIAEGYSVSREKKESFPLTVTSAQKNPTAFYLCASRRGGTYNTEAFFGQGTRLTVV.

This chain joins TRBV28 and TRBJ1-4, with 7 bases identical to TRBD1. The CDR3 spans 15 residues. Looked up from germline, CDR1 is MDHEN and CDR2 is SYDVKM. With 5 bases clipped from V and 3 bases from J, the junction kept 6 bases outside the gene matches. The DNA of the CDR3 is TGTGCCAGCAGTATTCAGGGGGAGGCTAATGAAAAACTGTTTTTT. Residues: CASSIQGEANEKLFF. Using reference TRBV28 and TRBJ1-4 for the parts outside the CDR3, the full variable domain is DVKVTQSSRYLVKRTGEKVFLECVQDMDHENMFWYRQDPGLGLRLIYFSYDVKMKEKGDIPEGYSVSREKKERFSLILESASTNQTSMYLCASSIQGEANEKLFFGSGTQLSVL.

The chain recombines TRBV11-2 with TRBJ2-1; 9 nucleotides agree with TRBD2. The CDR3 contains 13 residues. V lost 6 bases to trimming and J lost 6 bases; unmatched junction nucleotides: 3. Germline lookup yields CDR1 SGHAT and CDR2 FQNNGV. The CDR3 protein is CASSVSGSNEQFF. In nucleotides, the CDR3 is TGTGCCAGCAGTGTTAGCGGGAGCAATGAGCAGTTCTTC.

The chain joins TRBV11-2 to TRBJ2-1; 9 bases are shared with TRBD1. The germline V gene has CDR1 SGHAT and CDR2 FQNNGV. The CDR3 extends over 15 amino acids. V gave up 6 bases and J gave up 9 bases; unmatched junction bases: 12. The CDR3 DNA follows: TGTGCCAGCAGTTCTCCGGGACAGGGTATTGGTGAGCAGTTCTTC. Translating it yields CASSSPGQGIGEQFF.

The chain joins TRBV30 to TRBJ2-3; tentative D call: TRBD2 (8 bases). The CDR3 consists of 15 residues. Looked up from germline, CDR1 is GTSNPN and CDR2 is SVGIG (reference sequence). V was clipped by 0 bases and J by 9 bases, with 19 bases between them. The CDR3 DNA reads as TGTGCCTGGAGTGTACGTACTAGCGGCAGGGGGACGCAGTATTTT. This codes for CAWSVRTSGRGTQYF. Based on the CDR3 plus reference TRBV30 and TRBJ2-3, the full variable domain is SQTIHQWPATLVQPVGSPLSLECTVEGTSNPNLYWYRQAAGRGLQLLFYSVGIGQISSEVPQNLSASRPQDRQFILSSKKLLLSDSGFYLCAWSVRTSGRGTQYFGPGTRLTVL.

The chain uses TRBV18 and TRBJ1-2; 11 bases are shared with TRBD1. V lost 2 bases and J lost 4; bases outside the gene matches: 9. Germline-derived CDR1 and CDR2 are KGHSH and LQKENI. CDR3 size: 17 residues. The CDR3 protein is CASSPISLGQGAYGYTF. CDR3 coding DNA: TGTGCCAGCTCACCAATCTCATTAGGACAGGGGGCCTATGGCTACACCTTC.

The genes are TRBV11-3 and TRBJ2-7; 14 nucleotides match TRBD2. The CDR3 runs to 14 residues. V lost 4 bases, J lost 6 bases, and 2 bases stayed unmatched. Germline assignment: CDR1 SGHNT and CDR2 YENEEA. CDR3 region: CASSSGLAGVEQYF. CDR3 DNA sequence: TGTGCCAGCAGCTCGGGACTAGCGGGAGTCGAGCAGTACTTC.

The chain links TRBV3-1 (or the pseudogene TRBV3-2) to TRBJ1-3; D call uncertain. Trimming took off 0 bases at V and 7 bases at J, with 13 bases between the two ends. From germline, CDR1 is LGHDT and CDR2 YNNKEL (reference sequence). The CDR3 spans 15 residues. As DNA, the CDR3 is TGTGCCAGCAGCCAAGATCGTGGCGGCGTGAACACCATATATTTT. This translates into CASSQDRGGVNTIYF.

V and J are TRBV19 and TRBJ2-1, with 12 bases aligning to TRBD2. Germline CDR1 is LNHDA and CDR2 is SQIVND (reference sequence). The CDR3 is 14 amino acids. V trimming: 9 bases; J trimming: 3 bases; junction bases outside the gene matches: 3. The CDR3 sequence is CASLAGGSYNEQFF. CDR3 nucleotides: TGTGCCAGCCTAGCGGGAGGGAGCTACAATGAGCAGTTCTTC.

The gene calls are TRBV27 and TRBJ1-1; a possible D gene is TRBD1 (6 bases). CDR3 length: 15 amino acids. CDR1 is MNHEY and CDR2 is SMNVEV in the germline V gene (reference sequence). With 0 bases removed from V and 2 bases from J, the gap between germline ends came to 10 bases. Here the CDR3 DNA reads TGTGCCAGCAGTTTATCCGGACAGCTAAACACTGAAGCTTTCTTT. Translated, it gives CASSLSGQLNTEAFF.

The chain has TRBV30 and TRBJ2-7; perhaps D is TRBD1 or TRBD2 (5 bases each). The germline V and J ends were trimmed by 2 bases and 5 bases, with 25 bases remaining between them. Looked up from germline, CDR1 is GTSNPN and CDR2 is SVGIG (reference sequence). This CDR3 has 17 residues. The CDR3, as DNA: TGTGCCTGGAGTCAACCAGCAGGGAAACTAGTTAACCACGAGCAGTACTTC. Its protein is CAWSQPAGKLVNHEQYF.

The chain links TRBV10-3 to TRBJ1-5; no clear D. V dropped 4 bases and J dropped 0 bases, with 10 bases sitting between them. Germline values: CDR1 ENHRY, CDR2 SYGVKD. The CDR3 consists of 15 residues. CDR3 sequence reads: CAISVGRDSNQPQHF. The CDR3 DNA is TGTGCCATCAGTGTCGGCAGAGATAGCAATCAGCCCCAGCATTTT.